These 26 T cell receptor beta chains share one sample of origin, sequenced in a study of OX40 agonist ivuxolimab in advanced cancers. Only in-frame clones appear in the TCRdb table, and some are missing; sequencing was by immunoSEQ multiplex PCR. The table has over 95,000 clones, 75% to 95% seen once. Here the sequenced sample was CD4+ or CD8+ T cells sorted from blood, taken in a trial of the OX40 agonist ivuxolimab. These receptor sequences come from an adult with an advanced solid tumor such as melanoma, head and neck, liver or kidney cancer.

CDR3 sequence: CASSPGQVQGTQYF. The CDR3, as DNA: TGTGCCAGTAGTCCCGGACAGGTTCAGGGTACGCAGTATTTT. V usage is TRBV19 and J usage is TRBJ2-3, with 7 bases aligning to TRBD1. Germline V gene data show CDR1 as LNHDA and CDR2 as SQIVND (reference sequence). V shed 5 bases and J 8 bases; nucleotides not matched to a gene: 10. The CDR3 consists of 14 residues.

V gene TRBV11-3 combines with J gene TRBJ2-4, with D possibly being TRBD1 (6 bases). This CDR3 has 17 residues. V lost 4 bases, J lost 0 bases, and 16 bases lay in between. Looked up from germline, CDR1 is SGHNT and CDR2 is YENEEA. The CDR3 reads CASSSIQGSLAKNIQYF. As DNA, the CDR3 is TGTGCCAGCAGCTCCATACAGGGAAGCCTAGCCAAAAACATTCAGTACTTC.

The chain carries TRBV9 and TRBJ2-5; tentatively, D is TRBD2 (6 bases). Trimming shortened V by 2 bases and J by 1 base, and 12 bases separated the two germline ends. The CDR3 is made up of 15 amino acids. Per the germline V gene, CDR1 is SGDLS and CDR2 is YYNGEE. CDR3 amino acids: CASSVSGLPQETQYF. Here the CDR3 DNA reads TGTGCCAGCAGCGTTTCGGGACTCCCCCAAGAGACCCAGTACTTC.

This chain links TRBV7-9 with TRBJ2-7; 12 nucleotides match TRBD1. The V and J ends lost 5 bases and 5 bases, in that order; junction bases with no gene match: 7. The CDR3 totals 15 residues. The germline gives CDR1 SEHNR, CDR2 FQNEAQ (reference sequence). The CDR3 reads CASSPGTGGLNEQYF. The CDR3 DNA follows: TGTGCCAGCAGCCCAGGGACAGGGGGCTTGAACGAGCAGTACTTC. The full variable domain, in which reference TRBV7-9 and TRBJ2-7 provide the parts outside the CDR3, is DTGVSQNPRHKITKRGQNVTFRCDPISEHNRLYWYRQTLGQGPEFLTYFQNEAQLEKSRLLSDRFSAERPKGSFSTLEIQRTEQGDSAMYLCASSPGTGGLNEQYFGPGTRLTVT.

The chain recombines TRBV7-2 with TRBJ2-5; 10 bases line up with TRBD1. V trimming: 3 bases; J trimming: 5 bases; junction bases outside the gene matches: 6. Germline CDR1 is SGHTA and CDR2 is FQGNSA. The CDR3 has 15 amino acids. The CDR3 sequence: CASSFAGQGTETQYF. CDR3 nucleotides: TGTGCCAGCAGCTTCGCGGGACAGGGGACGGAGACCCAGTACTTC.

V gene TRBV15 combines with J gene TRBJ2-1, with 8 bases aligning to TRBD2. The CDR3 length is 17 residues. V dropped 0 bases and J dropped 5; count of bases not matched to a gene: 9. Germline CDR1 reads LNHNV; CDR2 reads YYDKDF (reference sequence). The CDR3 coding sequence is TGTGCCACCAGCAGAGATATTTCCCTAGCGGGTCACAATGAGCAGTTCTTC. Its protein is CATSRDISLAGHNEQFF.

The chain links TRBV5-1 to TRBJ2-3; D uncertain. The CDR3 is 11 amino acids. Germline assignment: CDR1 SGHRS and CDR2 YFSETQ. Between the trimmed V and J ends, which lost 5 bases and 4 bases, there was a span of 5 bases. CDR3 in amino acids: CASRAADTQYF. CDR3 bases: TGCGCCAGCAGAGCCGCAGATACGCAGTATTTT.

The chain links TRBV19 to TRBJ1-4; the D is unclear. The CDR3 sequence is 14 residues long. The germline gives CDR1 LNHDA, CDR2 SQIVND (reference sequence). Trimming shortened V by 9 bases and J by 0 bases, and 11 bases separated the two germline ends. CDR3 region: CASKETPTNEKLFF. DNA for the CDR3: TGTGCCAGCAAAGAAACTCCAACTAATGAAAAACTGTTTTTT.

The chain has TRBV10-1 and TRBJ2-2, with D possibly TRBD1 on 5 matching bases. V lost 4 bases to trimming and J lost 5 bases, with 11 bases between them. The CDR3 consists of 14 residues. Germline V gene sequence: CDR1 WNHNN, CDR2 SYGVQD (reference sequence). The DNA of the CDR3 is TGCGCCAGCAGTGGCCAGGGAAGAACCGGGGAGCTGTTTTTT. As protein: CASSGQGRTGELFF.

J is TRBJ2-2 and V is TRBV19; D is possibly TRBD1 (6 bases). Per the germline V gene, CDR1 is LNHDA and CDR2 is SQIVND (reference sequence). The V and J ends lost 3 bases and 6 bases respectively, with 20 bases between them. There are 17 residues in the CDR3. CDR3 in DNA: TGTGCCAGTAGTATTACCTTGGGCAGGGGAATCTCCGGGGAGCTGTTTTTT. Translating it yields CASSITLGRGISGELFF. The variable domain in full, with the rest retrieved from reference TRBV19 and TRBJ2-2, is DGGITQSPKYLFRKEGQNVTLSCEQNLNHDAMYWYRQDPGQGLRLIYYSQIVNDFQKGDIAEGYSVSREKKESFPLTVTSAQKNPTAFYLCASSITLGRGISGELFFGEGSRLTVL.

This chain links TRBV27 with TRBJ2-1; 10 nucleotides match TRBD1. From germline, CDR1 is MNHEY and CDR2 SMNVEV (reference sequence). This CDR3 spans 15 amino acids. With V trimmed by 7 bases and J by 2 bases, 5 bases remained unmatched. The DNA of the CDR3 is TGTGCCAGCACGGACAGGGGGAGCACCTACAATGAGCAGTTCTTC. This gives the protein CASTDRGSTYNEQFF.

The chain has TRBV9 and TRBJ1-4, with 8 bases fitting TRBD1. Germline CDR1 reads SGDLS; CDR2 reads YYNGEE. This CDR3 comprises 15 residues. After removal of 5 bases from V and 4 bases from J, the junction contained 7 bases not matched to a gene. CDR3 coding DNA: TGTGCCAGCAGTTTAGGGACAGGCGGTAATGAAAAACTGTTTTTT. Protein: CASSLGTGGNEKLFF.

Here the CDR3 DNA reads TGTGCCAGCAGTATTGAACTGGACTATGGCTACACCTTC. The encoded protein is CASSIELDYGYTF. The chain recombines TRBV28 with TRBJ1-2, with unresolved D. The V gene's germline CDR1 is MDHEN and CDR2 SYDVKM. This CDR3 contains 13 residues. V gave up 5 bases and J gave up 3 bases, with 10 bases separating them.

This rearrangement joins TRBV5-8 to TRBJ2-5, with TRBD1 matching over 7 bases. Germline-derived CDR1 and CDR2 are SGHTS and YDEGEE. V was pared by 5 bases and J by 2 bases, with 6 bases of the junction left unmatched. This CDR3 has 14 residues. As DNA, the CDR3 is TGTGCCAGCAGACCGGGACAGATACAAGAGACCCAGTACTTC. Residues: CASRPGQIQETQYF.

The chain uses TRBV7-8 and TRBJ2-7; D tentatively reads TRBD1 or TRBD2 (5 bases each). V was shortened by 1 base and J by 5 bases, with 15 bases between the two germline ends. Germline V gives CDR1 SGHVS, CDR2 FQNEAQ. The CDR3 loop spans 15 amino acids. The CDR3 here is CASSLELGPTHEQYF. CDR3 sequence (DNA): TGTGCCAGCAGCTTAGAGTTGGGACCGACCCACGAGCAGTACTTC.

The chain carries TRBV7-6 and TRBJ2-7; weak D call: TRBD1 (5 bases). V lost 5 bases and J 2 bases, leaving 16 bases between the germline ends. CDR1 and CDR2 from the germline V gene are SGHVS and FNYEAQ. The length of the CDR3 is 15 residues. The CDR3 reads CASSQGTSRTYEQYF. The CDR3 bases are TGTGCCAGCAGCCAGGGAACCAGCCGAACCTACGAGCAGTACTTC.

Details on this clone: A read error may account for a junction end that differs from germline. The CDR3 is CASSLEGGKAFF. The CDR3 DNA is TGTGCCAGCAGCCTAGAGGGGGGGAAAGCTTTCTTT. The rearrangement links TRBV11-2 to TRBJ1-1; tentatively, D is TRBD1 (6 bases). Germline CDR1 SGHAT, CDR2 FQNNGV. The CDR3 contains 12 residues.

The chain couples TRBV5-1 to TRBJ2-3; 7 bases fit TRBD1. The CDR3 consists of 14 residues. V lost 4 bases and J lost 4; bases outside the gene matches: 6. Germline CDR1 SGHRS, CDR2 YFSETQ. CDR3 bases: TGCGCCAGCAGCCTCCGGACAGGATCAGATACGCAGTATTTT. It encodes CASSLRTGSDTQYF. Full variable domain (outside the CDR3, taken from reference TRBV5-1 and TRBJ2-3): KAGVTQTPRYLIKTRGQQVTLSCSPISGHRSVSWYQQTPGQGLQFLFEYFSETQRNKGNFPGRFSGRQFSNSRSEMNVSTLELGDSALYLCASSLRTGSDTQYFGPGTRLTVL.

The J gene is TRBJ1-2, the V gene TRBV5-4; TRBD1 is a possible D gene (5 bases). V gave up 3 bases and J gave up 0 bases, with 15 bases separating them. There are 16 residues in the CDR3. Germline V gene lookup returns CDR1 SGHNT and CDR2 YYREEE (reference sequence). Here the CDR3 reads CASSWRGDFTNYGYTF. The DNA of the CDR3 is TGTGCCAGCAGCTGGCGGGGGGACTTTACTAACTATGGCTACACCTTC.

This chain uses TRBV19 with TRBJ2-7, with 9 bases aligning to TRBD1. Germline CDR1 and CDR2: LNHDA and SQIVND (reference sequence). The CDR3 totals 16 residues. J was trimmed by 5 bases and V by 6 bases; bases with no gene match: 14. The DNA for the CDR3 is TGTGCCAGTAGGCCTCCCCTCCGGGACAGGGAGCACGAGCAGTACTTC. The encoded protein is CASRPPLRDREHEQYF.

The chain recombines TRBV29-1 with TRBJ2-7, with 10 bases fitting TRBD2. CDR1 is SQVTM and CDR2 is ANQGSEA in the germline V gene. The CDR3 extends over 17 amino acids. V lost 5 bases and J lost 5; bases outside the gene matches: 18. The CDR3 reads CSVLLGLGTSAVDEQYF. The CDR3 bases are TGCAGCGTTCTCCTCGGACTGGGGACTAGCGCGGTCGACGAGCAGTACTTC.

The chain joins TRBV9 to TRBJ2-2; a possible D gene is TRBD2 (6 bases). Germline loops: CDR1 SGDLS, CDR2 YYNGEE. The CDR3 loop spans 15 amino acids. Trimming cost V 4 bases and J 5 bases, with 15 bases left between them. The CDR3 protein is CASSRGGDITGELFF. In nucleotides, the CDR3 is TGTGCCAGCAGCCGGGGCGGGGATATTACCGGGGAGCTGTTTTTT.

Only one count was recorded for this clone. The V and J genes are TRBV4-3 and TRBJ2-7, with 10 bases aligning to TRBD2. V shed 3 bases, J shed 3 bases, and the junction held 5 bases outside the gene matches. The CDR3 sequence is 15 residues long. CDR1 and CDR2 (germline): LGHNA, YSLEER. DNA for the CDR3: TGCGCCAGCAGCCAGCTAGCGGGAGCGATCTACGAGCAGTACTTC. Translating gives CASSQLAGAIYEQYF.

This rearrangement joins TRBV14 to TRBJ2-3; possibly TRBD1 for D (5 bases). Trimming shortened V by 1 base and J by 3 bases, and 11 bases separated the two germline ends. This CDR3 has 15 residues. Germline V CDR1 and CDR2: SGHDN, FVKESK. This chain's CDR3 is CASSQGGVGTDTQYF. In nucleotides, the CDR3 is TGTGCCAGCAGCCAAGGGGGCGTAGGAACAGATACGCAGTATTTT.

The CDR3 DNA is TGCGCCAGCAGCTTGAGTCAGGTTTCTGGGGCCAACGTCCTGACTTTC. Translation gives CASSLSQVSGANVLTF. This rearrangement joins TRBV5-1 to TRBJ2-6, with D uncertain. Germline loops: CDR1 SGHRS, CDR2 YFSETQ. V shed 1 base and J shed 1 base, with 9 bases lying between them. The CDR3 is 16 amino acids.

The V and J genes are TRBV5-6 and TRBJ1-3; D unresolved. The CDR3 extends over 16 amino acids. In germline, CDR1 is SGHDT, CDR2 YYEEEE. The V gene lost 2 bases and the J gene lost 3 bases, with 15 bases spanning the gap. DNA for the CDR3: TGTGCCAGCAGCTTCTTTACCGGGGTTAATGGAAACACCATATATTTT. It encodes CASSFFTGVNGNTIYF.